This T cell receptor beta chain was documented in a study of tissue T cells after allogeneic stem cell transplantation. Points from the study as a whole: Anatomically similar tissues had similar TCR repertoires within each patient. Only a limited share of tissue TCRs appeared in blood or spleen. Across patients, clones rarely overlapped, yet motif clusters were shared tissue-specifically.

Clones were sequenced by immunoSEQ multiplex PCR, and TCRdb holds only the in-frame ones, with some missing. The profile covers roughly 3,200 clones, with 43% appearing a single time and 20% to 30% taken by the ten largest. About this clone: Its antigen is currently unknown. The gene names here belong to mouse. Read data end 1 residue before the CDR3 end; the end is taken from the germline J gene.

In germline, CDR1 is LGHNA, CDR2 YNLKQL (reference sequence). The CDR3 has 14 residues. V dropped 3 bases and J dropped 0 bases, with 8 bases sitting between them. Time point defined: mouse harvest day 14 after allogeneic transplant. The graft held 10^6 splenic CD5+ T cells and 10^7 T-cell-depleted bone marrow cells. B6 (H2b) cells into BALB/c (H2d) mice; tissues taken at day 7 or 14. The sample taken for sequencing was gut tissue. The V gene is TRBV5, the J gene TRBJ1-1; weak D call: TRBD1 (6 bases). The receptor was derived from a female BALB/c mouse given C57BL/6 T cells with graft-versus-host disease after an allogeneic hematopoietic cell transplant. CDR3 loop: CASSQGASNTEVFF. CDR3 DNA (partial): TGTGCCAGCAGCCAGGGGGCCTCAAACACAGAAGTCTTC.